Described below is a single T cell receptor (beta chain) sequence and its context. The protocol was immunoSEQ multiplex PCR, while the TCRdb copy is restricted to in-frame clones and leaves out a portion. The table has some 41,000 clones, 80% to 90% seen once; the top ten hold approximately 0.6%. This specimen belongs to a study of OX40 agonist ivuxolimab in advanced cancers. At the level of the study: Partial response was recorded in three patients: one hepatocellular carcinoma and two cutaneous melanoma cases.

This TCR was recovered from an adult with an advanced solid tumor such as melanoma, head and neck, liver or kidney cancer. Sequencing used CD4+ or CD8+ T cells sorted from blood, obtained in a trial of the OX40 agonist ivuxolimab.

The DNA for the CDR3 is TGCGCCAGCAGTACCGGACTAGCGGGGGACACAGATACGCAGTATTTT. As protein: CASSTGLAGDTDTQYF. The chain couples TRBV5-1 to TRBJ2-3; 13 bases match TRBD2. The CDR3 length is 16 residues. V gave up 5 bases and J gave up 2 bases; unmatched junction bases: 5. Germline CDR1 and CDR2: SGHRS and YFSETQ.